One and the same sample provided the 2 T cell receptor beta chains below, sequenced in a study of OX40 agonist ivuxolimab in advanced cancers. Data came from immunoSEQ multiplex PCR; TCRdb stores just in-frame clones and leaves some out. The table shows roughly 120,000 clones, with 92% occurring only once. This specimen was CD4+ or CD8+ T cells sorted from blood, taken in a trial of the OX40 agonist ivuxolimab. The receptors come from an adult with an advanced solid tumor such as melanoma, head and neck, liver or kidney cancer.

The chain links TRBV28 to TRBJ1-4; no definite D call. The CDR3 has 15 residues. V lost 4 bases to trimming and J lost 9 bases, with 18 bases between them. The germline gives CDR1 MDHEN, CDR2 SYDVKM. CDR3 DNA: TGTGCCAGCAGTTCCCGACAAGGTCTCGCCCAAAAACTGTTTTTT. As protein: CASSSRQGLAQKLFF.

This rearrangement joins TRBV28 to TRBJ2-3, with TRBD2 matching 9 bases. The CDR3 sequence is 17 residues long. V lost 0 bases and J lost 2; bases outside the gene matches: 6. CDR1 is MDHEN and CDR2 is SYDVKM in the germline V gene. CDR3 nucleotides: TGTGCCAGCAGTTTATGGGGTCGCGGGAGGGCCACAGATACGCAGTATTTT. Its translation is CASSLWGRGRATDTQYF.